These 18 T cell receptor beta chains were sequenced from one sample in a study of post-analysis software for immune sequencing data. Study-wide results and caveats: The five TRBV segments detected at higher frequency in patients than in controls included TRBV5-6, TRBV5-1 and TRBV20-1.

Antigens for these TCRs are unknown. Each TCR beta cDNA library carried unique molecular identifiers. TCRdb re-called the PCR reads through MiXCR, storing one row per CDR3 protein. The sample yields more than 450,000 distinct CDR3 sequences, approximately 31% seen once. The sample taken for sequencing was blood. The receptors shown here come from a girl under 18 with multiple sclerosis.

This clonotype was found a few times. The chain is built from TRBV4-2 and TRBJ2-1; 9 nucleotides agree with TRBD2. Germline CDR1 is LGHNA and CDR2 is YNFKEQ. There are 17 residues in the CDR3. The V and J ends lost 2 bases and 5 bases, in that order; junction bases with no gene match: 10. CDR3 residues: CASSQPPTRGGDNEQFF. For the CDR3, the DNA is TGTGCCAGCAGCCAACCTCCCACTCGCGGGGGGGACAATGAGCAGTTCTTC.

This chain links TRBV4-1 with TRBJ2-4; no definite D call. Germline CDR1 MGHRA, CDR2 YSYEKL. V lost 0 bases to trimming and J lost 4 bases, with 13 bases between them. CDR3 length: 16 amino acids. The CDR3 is CASSQDLGLRKNIQYF. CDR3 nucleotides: TGCGCCAGCAGCCAAGATTTAGGGTTGAGAAAAAACATTCAGTACTTC.

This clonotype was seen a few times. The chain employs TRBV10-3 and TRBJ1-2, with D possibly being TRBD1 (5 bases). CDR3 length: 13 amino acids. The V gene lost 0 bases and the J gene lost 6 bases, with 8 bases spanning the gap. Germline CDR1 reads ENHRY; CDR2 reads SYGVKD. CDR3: CAISESAGNGYTF. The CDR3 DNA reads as TGTGCCATCAGTGAGTCGGCAGGGAATGGCTACACCTTC.

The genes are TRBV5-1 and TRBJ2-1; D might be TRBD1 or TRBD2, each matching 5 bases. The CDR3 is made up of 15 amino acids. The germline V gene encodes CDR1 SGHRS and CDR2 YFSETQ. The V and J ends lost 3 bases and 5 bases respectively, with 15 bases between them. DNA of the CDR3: TGCGCCAGCAGCTCGTTCCGGGACCGCAACAATGAGCAGTTCTTC. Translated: CASSSFRDRNNEQFF.

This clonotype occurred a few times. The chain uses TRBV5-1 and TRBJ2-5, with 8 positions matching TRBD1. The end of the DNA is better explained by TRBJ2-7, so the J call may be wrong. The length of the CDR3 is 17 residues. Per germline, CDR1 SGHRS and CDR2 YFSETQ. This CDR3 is CASSLKYGGQGDYEQYF. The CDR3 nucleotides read TGCGCCAGCAGCTTGAAATACGGTGGACAGGGAGATTACGAGCAGTACTTC.

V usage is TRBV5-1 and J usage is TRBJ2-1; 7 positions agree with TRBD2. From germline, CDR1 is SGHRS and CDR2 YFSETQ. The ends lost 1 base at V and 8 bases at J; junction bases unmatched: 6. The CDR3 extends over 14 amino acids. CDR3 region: CASSLRLAGDEQFF. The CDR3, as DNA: TGCGCCAGCAGCTTGAGACTAGCCGGCGATGAGCAGTTCTTC.

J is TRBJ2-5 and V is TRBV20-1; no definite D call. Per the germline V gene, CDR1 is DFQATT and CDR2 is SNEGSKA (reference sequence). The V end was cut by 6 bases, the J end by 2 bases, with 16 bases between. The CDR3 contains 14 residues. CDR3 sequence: CSALLGSVQETQYF. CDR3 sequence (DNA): TGCAGTGCCCTACTCGGGTCGGTGCAAGAGACCCAGTACTTC.

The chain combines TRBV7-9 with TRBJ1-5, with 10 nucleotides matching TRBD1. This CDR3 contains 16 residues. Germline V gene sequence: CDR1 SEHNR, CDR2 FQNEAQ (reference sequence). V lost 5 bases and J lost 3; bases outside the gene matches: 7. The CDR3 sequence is CASSPGDRGFNQPQHF. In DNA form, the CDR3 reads TGTGCCAGCAGCCCGGGGGACAGGGGCTTCAATCAGCCCCAGCATTTT.

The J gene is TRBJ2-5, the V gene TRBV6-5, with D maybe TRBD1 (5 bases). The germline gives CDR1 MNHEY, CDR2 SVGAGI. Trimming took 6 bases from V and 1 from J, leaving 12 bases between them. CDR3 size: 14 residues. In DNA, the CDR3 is TGTGCCAGCAGCGACTCAGGGCTCCAAGAGACCCAGTACTTC. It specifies CASSDSGLQETQYF.

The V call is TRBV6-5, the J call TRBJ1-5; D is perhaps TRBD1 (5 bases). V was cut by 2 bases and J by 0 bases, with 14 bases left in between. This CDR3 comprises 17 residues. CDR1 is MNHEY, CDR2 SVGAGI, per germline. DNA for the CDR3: TGTGCCAGCAGTTACCGGGCGTGGGGGACTAGCAATCAGCCCCAGCATTTT. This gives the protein CASSYRAWGTSNQPQHF.

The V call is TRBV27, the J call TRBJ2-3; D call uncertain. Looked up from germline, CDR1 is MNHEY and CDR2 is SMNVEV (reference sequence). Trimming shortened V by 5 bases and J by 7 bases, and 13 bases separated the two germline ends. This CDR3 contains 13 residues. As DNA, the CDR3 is TGTGCCAGCAGTACAATAGGTGTGAATACGCAGTATTTT. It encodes CASSTIGVNTQYF.

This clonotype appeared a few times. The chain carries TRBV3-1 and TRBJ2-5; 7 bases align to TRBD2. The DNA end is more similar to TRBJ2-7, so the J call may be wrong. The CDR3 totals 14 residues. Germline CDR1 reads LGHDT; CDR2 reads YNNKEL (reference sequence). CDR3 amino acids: CASSQDWPGGEQYF. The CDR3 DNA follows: TGTGCCAGCAGCCAAGATTGGCCGGGGGGCGAGCAGTACTTC.

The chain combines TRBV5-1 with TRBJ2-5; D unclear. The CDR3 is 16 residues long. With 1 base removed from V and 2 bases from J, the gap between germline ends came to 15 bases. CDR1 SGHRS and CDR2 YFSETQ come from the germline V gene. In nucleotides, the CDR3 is TGCGCCAGCAGCTTGAACTCGGGCAGGCCACAAGAGACCCAGTACTTC. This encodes CASSLNSGRPQETQYF.

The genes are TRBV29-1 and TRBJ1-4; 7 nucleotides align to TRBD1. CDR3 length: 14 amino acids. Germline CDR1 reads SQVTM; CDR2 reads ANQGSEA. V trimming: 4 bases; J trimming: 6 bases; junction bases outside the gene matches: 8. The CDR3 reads CSVAPDREDEKLFF. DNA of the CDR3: TGCAGCGTTGCCCCAGACAGGGAGGATGAAAAACTGTTTTTT.

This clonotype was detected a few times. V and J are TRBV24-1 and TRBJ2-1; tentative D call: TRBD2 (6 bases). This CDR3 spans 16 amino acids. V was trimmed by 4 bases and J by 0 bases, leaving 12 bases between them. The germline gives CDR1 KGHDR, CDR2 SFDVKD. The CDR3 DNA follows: TGTGCCACCAGTGACCCGGGGGATTTCTCCTACAATGAGCAGTTCTTC. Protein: CATSDPGDFSYNEQFF.

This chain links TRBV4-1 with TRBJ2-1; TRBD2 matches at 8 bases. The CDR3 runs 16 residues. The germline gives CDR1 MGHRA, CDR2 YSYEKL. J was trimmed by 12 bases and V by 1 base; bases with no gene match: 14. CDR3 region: CASSQGAAGGGFGQFF. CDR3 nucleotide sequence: TGCGCCAGCAGCCAAGGAGCCGCTGGCGGGGGGTTTGGGCAGTTCTTC.

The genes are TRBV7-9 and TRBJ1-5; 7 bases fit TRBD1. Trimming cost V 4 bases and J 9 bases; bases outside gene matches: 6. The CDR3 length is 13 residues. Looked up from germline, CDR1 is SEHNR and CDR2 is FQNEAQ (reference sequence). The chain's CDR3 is CASSSQGGGPQHF. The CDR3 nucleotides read TGTGCCAGCAGCTCCCAGGGGGGAGGGCCCCAGCATTTT.

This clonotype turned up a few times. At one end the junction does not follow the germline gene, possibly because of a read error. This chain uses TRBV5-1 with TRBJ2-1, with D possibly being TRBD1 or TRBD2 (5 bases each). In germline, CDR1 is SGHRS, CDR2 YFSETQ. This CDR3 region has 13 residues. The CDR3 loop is CASSLGVTSEQFF. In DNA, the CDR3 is TGCGCCAGCAGTTTGGGGGTGACCTCTGAGCAGTTCTTC.